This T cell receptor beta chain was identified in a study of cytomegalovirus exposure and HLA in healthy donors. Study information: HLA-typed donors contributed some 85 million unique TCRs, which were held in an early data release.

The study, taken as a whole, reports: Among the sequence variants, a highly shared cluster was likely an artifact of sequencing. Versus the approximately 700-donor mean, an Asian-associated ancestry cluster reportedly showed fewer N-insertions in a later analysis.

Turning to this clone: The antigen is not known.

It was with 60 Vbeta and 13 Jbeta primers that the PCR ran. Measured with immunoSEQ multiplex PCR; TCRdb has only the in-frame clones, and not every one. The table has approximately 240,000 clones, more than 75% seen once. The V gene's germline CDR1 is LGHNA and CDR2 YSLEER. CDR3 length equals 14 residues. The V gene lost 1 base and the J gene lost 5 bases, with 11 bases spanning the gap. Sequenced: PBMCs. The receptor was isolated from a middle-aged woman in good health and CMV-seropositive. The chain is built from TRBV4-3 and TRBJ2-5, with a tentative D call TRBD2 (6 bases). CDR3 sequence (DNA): TGCGCCAGCAGCCAAGGGAGGGTGTTGGAGACCCAGTACTTC. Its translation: CASSQGRVLETQYF.